Shown below are 13 T cell receptor beta chains from a single sample sequenced in a study of blood T cell repertoires in COVID-19. TCRdb's table, derived via immunoSEQ multiplex PCR, lists solely in-frame clones and lacks some. The repertoire holds 70,000 to 100,000 clones, with more than 75% as singletons. Sequencing was performed on peripheral blood. These TCRs come from a woman of 80 years or more with active COVID-19.

The chain employs TRBV4-2 and TRBJ2-7; D unresolved. The CDR3 extends over 15 amino acids. Looked up from germline, CDR1 is LGHNA and CDR2 is YNFKEQ. V gave up 3 bases and J gave up 3 bases, with 15 bases separating them. This CDR3 reads CASSQAASADYEQYF. CDR3 nucleotides: TGTGCCAGCAGCCAGGCCGCCTCCGCGGACTACGAGCAGTACTTC.

The V call is TRBV4-1, the J call TRBJ2-6, with a weak D call TRBD1 (6 bases). The V gene's germline CDR1 is MGHRA and CDR2 YSYEKL. V was cut by 8 bases and J by 0 bases, with 14 bases left in between. The CDR3 runs to 16 residues. The CDR3: CASRPGEGSGANVLTF. As DNA, the CDR3 is TGCGCCAGCCGGCCAGGGGAAGGCTCTGGGGCCAACGTCCTGACTTTC.

V gene TRBV28 combines with J gene TRBJ2-1; D is possibly TRBD2 (6 bases). CDR1 is MDHEN and CDR2 is SYDVKM in the germline V gene. V lost 8 bases and J 14 bases, leaving 28 bases between the germline ends. The CDR3 runs 15 residues. Here the CDR3 reads CASSIGGAQSEGEFF. As DNA, the CDR3 is TGTGCCAGCTCAATCGGAGGGGCCCAATCTGAGGGTGAGTTCTTC.

This clone is a singleton in its sample. This CDR3 is CASSSARGLADTQYF. The CDR3 DNA is TGTGCCAGCAGCTCCGCAAGGGGGCTCGCAGATACGCAGTATTTT. The chain uses TRBV7-8 and TRBJ2-3; 7 bases match TRBD1. The CDR3 is 15 amino acids. V shed 4 bases, J shed 4 bases, and the junction held 8 bases outside the gene matches. Germline CDR1 reads SGHVS; CDR2 reads FQNEAQ.

This clone was observed once. The V gene is TRBV3-1 (or the pseudogene TRBV3-2), the J gene TRBJ2-3; a weak D match, TRBD1 (6 bases). The CDR3 spans 16 residues. Looked up from germline, CDR1 is LGHDT and CDR2 is YNNKEL (reference sequence). V gave up 4 bases and J gave up 1 base, with 15 bases separating them. The CDR3 region has the DNA TGTGCCAGCAGCCTCCAGGGGCTAGTCGGCACAGATACGCAGTATTTT. Translated, it gives CASSLQGLVGTDTQYF.

This chain uses TRBV5-1 with TRBJ2-1; 9 bases match TRBD1. Germline CDR1 reads SGHRS; CDR2 reads YFSETQ. The CDR3 has 16 amino acids. After removal of 0 bases from V and 2 bases from J, the junction contained 3 bases not matched to a gene. The CDR3 DNA sequence: TGCGCCAGCAGCTTGGGGGGGACAGGGCCCTACAATGAGCAGTTCTTC. This codes for CASSLGGTGPYNEQFF. The complete variable domain, with remaining parts taken from reference TRBV5-1 and TRBJ2-1, reads KAGVTQTPRYLIKTRGQQVTLSCSPISGHRSVSWYQQTPGQGLQFLFEYFSETQRNKGNFPGRFSGRQFSNSRSEMNVSTLELGDSALYLCASSLGGTGPYNEQFFGPGTRLTVL.

The V gene is TRBV3-1 (or the pseudogene TRBV3-2), the J gene TRBJ1-6; possible D gene TRBD1, 5 bases. From germline, CDR1 is LGHDT and CDR2 YNNKEL (reference sequence). The CDR3 is 17 amino acids. Between the trimmed V and J ends, which lost 2 bases and 8 bases, there was a span of 19 bases. CDR3 loop: CASSQSRPGSSDSPLHF. Written as DNA, the CDR3 is TGTGCCAGCAGCCAATCCAGGCCAGGGTCTTCTGATTCACCCCTCCACTTT.

CDR3: CASSRDRGSYNEQFF. The DNA for the CDR3 is TGTGCCAGCAGCCGGGACAGGGGGTCCTACAATGAGCAGTTCTTC. The chain carries TRBV6-2 or TRBV6-3 and TRBJ2-1, with 11 bases lining up with TRBD1. Trimming at V came to 6 bases and at J to 1 base, leaving 2 bases not matched to a gene. There are 15 residues in the CDR3. In germline, CDR1 is MNHEY, CDR2 SVGEGT.

The chain links TRBV11-3 to TRBJ2-5; 7 bases are a match to TRBD1. The germline CDR1 and CDR2 sequences are SGHNT and YENEEA. Trimming at V came to 5 bases and at J to 1 base, leaving 13 bases not matched to a gene. The CDR3 runs 17 residues. DNA of the CDR3: TGTGCCAGCAGCGCCGCCCTCGAGACAGGGCGCCAAGAGACCCAGTACTTC. It translates to CASSAALETGRQETQYF.

The V call is TRBV11-2, the J call TRBJ2-1; 13 positions match TRBD2. There are 15 residues in the CDR3. Germline lookup yields CDR1 SGHAT and CDR2 FQNNGV. V shed 5 bases, J shed 10 bases, and the junction held 8 bases outside the gene matches. The CDR3: CASSRGLAGQGEQFF. CDR3 sequence (DNA): TGTGCCAGCAGCAGGGGACTAGCGGGACAGGGCGAGCAGTTCTTC.

The CDR3 nucleotides read TGCGCCAGCAGCCGGGGACAGGAAGAGACCCAGTACTTC. It is translated as CASSRGQEETQYF. V is TRBV5-1 and J is TRBJ2-5, with 8 bases lining up with TRBD1. The trim removed 4 bases at V and 3 bases at J, leaving 2 bases unmatched. The germline V gene has CDR1 SGHRS and CDR2 YFSETQ. This CDR3 is 13 amino acids long. The full variable domain, with the rest looked up from reference TRBV5-1 and TRBJ2-5, is KAGVTQTPRYLIKTRGQQVTLSCSPISGHRSVSWYQQTPGQGLQFLFEYFSETQRNKGNFPGRFSGRQFSNSRSEMNVSTLELGDSALYLCASSRGQEETQYFGPGTRLLVL.

The genes are TRBV6-2 or TRBV6-3 and TRBJ2-5; 11 nucleotides agree with TRBD1. Per germline, CDR1 MNHEY and CDR2 SVGEGT. With 5 bases clipped from V and 5 bases from J, the junction kept 4 bases outside the gene matches. CDR3 length: 14 residues. CDR3 sequence: CASSGQGAIETQYF. The CDR3 nucleotides read TGTGCCAGCAGTGGACAGGGGGCGATTGAGACCCAGTACTTC.

This clone was picked up one time. This chain links TRBV19 with TRBJ1-2; maybe TRBD1 (5 bases). Trimming pared 0 bases from V and 8 bases from J, leaving 13 bases between. This CDR3 comprises 14 residues. Looked up from germline, CDR1 is LNHDA and CDR2 is SQIVND (reference sequence). The CDR3 loop is CASSIDGSGIGYTF. The CDR3 DNA follows: TGTGCCAGTAGTATAGACGGGTCAGGGATCGGCTACACCTTC. The variable domain in full, with the rest retrieved from reference TRBV19 and TRBJ1-2, is DGGITQSPKYLFRKEGQNVTLSCEQNLNHDAMYWYRQDPGQGLRLIYYSQIVNDFQKGDIAEGYSVSREKKESFPLTVTSAQKNPTAFYLCASSIDGSGIGYTFGSGTRLTVV.